Sequencing of this TCR beta chain was carried out in a study of spatial heterogeneity in lung cancer. Study background: An average of more than ten raw reads was observed per unique TCR and UMI combination.

The library protocol tagged each TCR cDNA with a unique molecular identifier. One entry per CDR3 protein, called by TCRdb with MiXCR from the 5' RACE reads. The sample includes 40,000 to 45,000 distinct CDR3 sequences, 6.5% to 8% seen only once; the top ten take about 40%. V was clipped by 6 bases and J by 6 bases, with 9 bases between them. CDR1 is ENHRY, CDR2 SYGVKD, per germline. The length of the CDR3 is 12 residues. Described time point: sample taken at primary tumor resection. No cells were sorted before sequencing. The whole RNA sequenced was extracted from tumor, nontumor lung or frozen PBMC. Donors were 72 untreated early-stage non-small cell lung cancer patients. At least ten counts were recorded for this clonotype.

Sequenced material: PBMCs, taken at surgery. This clonotype was obtained from a female donor with early-stage non-small cell lung cancer. The V and J genes are TRBV10-3 and TRBJ2-1; TRBD2 might be the D (6 bases). CDR3 in amino acids: CAIRAGSNEQFF. The DNA of the CDR3 is TGTGCCATCAGGGCGGGGAGCAATGAGCAGTTCTTC.